This T cell receptor beta chain was obtained from a study of T cell repertoires in cytomegalovirus infection. Study in general: HLA-B-restricted CMV epitopes that are well studied were used alongside recently identified HLA-C-restricted ones. A matching HLA type, together with CMV infection, was signaled by public TCR beta signatures. General study points: Predominance within the ex vivo response was attributable to HLA-C-restricted CMV-specific TCR beta clonotypes.

The germline V gene has CDR1 ENHRY and CDR2 SYGVKD. V lost 2 bases and J lost 9, with 20 bases in between. This CDR3 has 16 residues. This clonotype was detected only a few times. Its antigen is as yet unknown. TCRdb fed the reads into MiXCR, producing one record per CDR3 protein. The sample includes 450,000 to 650,000 distinct CDR3 sequences, approximately 40% of them seen just once. This clonotype was obtained from a human donor in good health (CMV status not recorded). Some clones in this sample may be carry-over from other donors' samples. The sample was cultured PBMCs, taken from culture after CMV antigen stimulation. This chain uses TRBV10-3 with TRBJ2-4; possibly TRBD1 or TRBD2 for D (5 bases each). This CDR3 reads CAISEPLGGTVGIQYF. CDR3 DNA sequence: TGTGCCATCAGTGAGCCCCTAGGTGGGACGGTCGGCATTCAGTACTTC.